The 31 T cell receptor beta chains below were found in one sample sequenced in a study of blood T cells in healthy people across ages. Primed by a sample-barcoded 5' primer and a J-beta primer mix, a second PCR proceeded for roughly 6 to 12 cycles. TCRdb re-analysed the 5' RACE reads in MiXCR, keeping a single row per CDR3 protein. Of roughly 1.5 million distinct CDR3 sequences in the sample, under 55% were seen once. The sample consisted of blood. The receptors stem from a woman between 18 and 30 years old in good health.

This clonotype has a handful of counts. The chain couples TRBV6-2 or TRBV6-3 to TRBJ2-1; no reliable D call. Per germline, CDR1 MNHEY and CDR2 SVGEGT. CDR3 length: 13 residues. Trimming shortened V by 5 bases and J by 7 bases, and 12 bases separated the two germline ends. CDR3 nucleotides: TGTGCCAGCAGTCCCGACTCTAGTAATGAGCAGTTCTTC. This encodes CASSPDSSNEQFF.

This chain uses TRBV12-3 or TRBV12-4 with TRBJ1-2; D is unclear. Trimming cost V 5 bases and J 0 bases, with 10 bases left between them. CDR3 size: 14 residues. The CDR3: CASSLSVPNYGYTF. For the CDR3, the DNA is TGTGCCAGCAGTCTATCAGTACCTAACTATGGCTACACCTTC.

This clonotype was seen a few times. For the CDR3, the DNA is TGTGCCAGCAGCTTAGAGCGCCAGGGTTTGGCCCAGTACTTC. Protein product: CASSLERQGLAQYF. This chain uses TRBV7-2 with TRBJ2-5, with D tentatively TRBD1 (5 bases). This CDR3 is built from 14 residues. The germline CDR1 and CDR2 sequences are SGHTA and FQGNSA. V dropped 1 base and J dropped 9 bases, with 15 bases sitting between them.

The chain links TRBV4-3 to TRBJ2-7; 7 bases fit TRBD1. From germline, CDR1 is LGHNA and CDR2 YSLEER. The CDR3 has 15 amino acids. Losses at the gene ends were 1 base for V and 4 bases for J; bases not matched to a gene: 7. The DNA for the CDR3 is TGCGCCAGCAGCCAAGCGCTAGGGGGCTTATACGAGCAGTACTTC. This sequence encodes CASSQALGGLYEQYF.

The genes are TRBV29-1 and TRBJ1-2; TRBD1 matches at 8 bases. Germline CDR1 reads SQVTM; CDR2 reads ANQGSEA. The V gene end was trimmed by 4 bases and the J gene end by 13 bases; junction bases not matched to a gene: 11. The CDR3 loop spans 12 amino acids. CDR3 bases: TGCAGCGTTGGGGGACAGGTTGGCTCGGTCACCTTC. It translates to CSVGGQVGSVTF.

This clonotype came up a few times. The chain has TRBV13 and TRBJ1-1; unclear D gene. V lost 0 bases and J 5 bases, leaving 13 bases between the germline ends. Germline V gene lookup returns CDR1 PRHDT and CDR2 FYEKMQ (reference sequence). The CDR3 is 15 amino acids. The CDR3 nucleotides are TGTGCCAGCAGCTTAGGAGTTCCGGGAAATACTGAAGCTTTCTTT. Its protein product is CASSLGVPGNTEAFF.

The chain combines TRBV2 with TRBJ1-1; 7 bases agree with TRBD1. The CDR3 contains 13 residues. Germline-derived CDR1 and CDR2 are SNHLY and FYNNEI. V dropped 8 bases and J dropped 5; count of bases not matched to a gene: 8. CDR3 protein: CASETGVGTEAFF. The CDR3 DNA follows: TGTGCCAGCGAAACAGGGGTAGGAACTGAAGCTTTCTTT.

This chain connects TRBV20-1 to TRBJ2-7, with 7 bases aligning to TRBD2. The CDR3 runs 15 residues. V dropped 6 bases and J dropped 0; count of bases not matched to a gene: 11. Germline assignment: CDR1 DFQATT and CDR2 SNEGSKA (reference sequence). The DNA of the CDR3 is TGCAGTGCCCTAACCAGCGGGGATAGCTCCTACGAGCAGTACTTC. Its protein is CSALTSGDSSYEQYF.

The J gene is TRBJ2-1, the V gene TRBV7-9, with TRBD2 identical over 13 bases. Germline loops: CDR1 SEHNR, CDR2 FQNEAQ (reference sequence). The CDR3 runs 18 residues. J gave up 3 bases and V 7 bases, and 12 bases lay outside the gene matches. For the CDR3, the DNA is TGTGCCAGCAACTCTGGACTAGCGGGAGATCGGATCTACAATGAGCAGTTCTTC. Translation: CASNSGLAGDRIYNEQFF.

The chain has TRBV27 and TRBJ2-3; D might be TRBD2 (5 bases). This CDR3 is 15 amino acids long. Between the trimmed V and J ends, which lost 2 bases and 2 bases, there was a span of 11 bases. The V gene's germline CDR1 is MNHEY and CDR2 SMNVEV (reference sequence). The CDR3 region is CASSLQVSVTDTQYF. DNA for the CDR3: TGTGCCAGCAGTTTACAGGTTAGCGTCACAGATACGCAGTATTTT.

This clonotype was found a few times. The chain couples TRBV7-2 to TRBJ2-1, with 7 bases fitting TRBD2. Germline V gives CDR1 SGHTA, CDR2 FQGNSA. The CDR3 sequence is 16 residues long. The trim removed 2 bases at V and 7 bases at J, leaving 11 bases unmatched. The CDR3 sequence is CASSLLAEFPRNEQFF. The CDR3, as DNA: TGTGCCAGCAGCTTACTAGCGGAGTTCCCGCGTAATGAGCAGTTCTTC.

The chain uses TRBV7-2 and TRBJ1-4; D gene uncertain. Germline assignment: CDR1 SGHTA and CDR2 FQGNSA. The ends were cut back, 0 bases at V and 0 bases at J, with 11 bases in the middle. This CDR3 is built from 17 residues. This CDR3 is CASSLAGARATNEKLFF. Here the CDR3 DNA reads TGTGCCAGCAGCTTAGCAGGAGCGCGAGCAACTAATGAAAAACTGTTTTTT.

V and J are TRBV7-8 and TRBJ2-7; D not certain. Looked up from germline, CDR1 is SGHVS and CDR2 is FQNEAQ. V was trimmed by 7 bases and J by 6 bases, leaving 19 bases between them. The CDR3 has 14 residues. CDR3 sequence: CASTELLADGEQYF. CDR3 DNA: TGTGCCAGCACCGAACTACTGGCGGACGGCGAGCAGTACTTC.

This clonotype came up many times. The junction differs from germline at one of its ends, possibly a read error. This sequence joins TRBV20-1 and TRBJ2-3; D remains unclear. This CDR3 has 11 amino acids. The germline CDR1 and CDR2 sequences are DFQATT and SNEGSKA (reference sequence). The CDR3 DNA sequence: TGCAGTGCCAGAGAGGTAGATACGCAGTATTTT. Its protein product is CSAREVDTQYF.

This clonotype has more than one count but fewer than ten. The chain has TRBV20-1 and TRBJ2-7, with 13 bases lining up with TRBD2. The CDR3 runs to 17 residues. The V gene end was trimmed by 0 bases and the J gene end by 7 bases; junction bases not matched to a gene: 12. CDR1 and CDR2 (germline): DFQATT, SNEGSKA (reference sequence). The CDR3 sequence: CSARDTSGREGYNEQYF. In DNA, the CDR3 is TGCAGTGCTAGAGATACTAGCGGGAGGGAGGGGTACAATGAGCAGTACTTC.

This clonotype was observed a few times. V gene TRBV4-1 combines with J gene TRBJ2-1, with a tentative D call TRBD2 (6 bases). V gave up 5 bases and J gave up 6 bases, with 8 bases separating them. The CDR3 is 12 amino acids. Germline values: CDR1 MGHRA, CDR2 YSYEKL. The CDR3 DNA reads TGCGCCAGCAGCGGGGACTTCAATGAGCAGTTCTTC. This gives the protein CASSGDFNEQFF.

V and J are TRBV6-6 and TRBJ1-2, with TRBD1 matching over 10 bases. This CDR3 is 14 amino acids long. CDR1 is MNHNY and CDR2 is SVGAGI in the germline V gene (reference sequence). With 5 bases clipped from V and 7 bases from J, the junction kept 7 bases outside the gene matches. CDR3 sequence reads: CASSKADRGPGYTF. CDR3 coding DNA: TGTGCCAGCAGTAAAGCCGACAGGGGGCCTGGCTACACCTTC.

The genes are TRBV4-2 and TRBJ2-1, with 7 bases lining up with TRBD2. CDR3 length: 17 residues. Per germline, CDR1 LGHNA and CDR2 YNFKEQ. J gave up 5 bases and V 0 bases, and 10 bases lay outside the gene matches. CDR3 sequence: CASSQDRARELDNEQFF. In DNA, the CDR3 is TGTGCCAGCAGCCAAGATCGCGCGCGGGAGCTCGACAATGAGCAGTTCTTC.

The V and J genes are TRBV30 and TRBJ2-2; D not resolved. Germline CDR1 is GTSNPN and CDR2 is SVGIG (reference sequence). Trimming removed 2 bases at V and 0 bases at J, with 7 bases between. This CDR3 is built from 14 residues. The CDR3 spells CAWSPHTNTGELFF. CDR3 coding DNA: TGTGCCTGGAGTCCCCATACGAACACCGGGGAGCTGTTTTTT.

The chain joins TRBV4-3 to TRBJ2-7; 10 bases agree with TRBD2. J gave up 4 bases and V 3 bases, and 3 bases lay outside the gene matches. Germline V CDR1 and CDR2: LGHNA, YSLEER. The CDR3 extends over 14 amino acids. Here the CDR3 DNA reads TGCGCCAGCAGCCAGTCTAGCGGGGGTTACGAGCAGTACTTC. Translating gives CASSQSSGGYEQYF.

The chain joins TRBV27 to TRBJ2-6; no clear D gene. From germline, CDR1 is MNHEY and CDR2 SMNVEV (reference sequence). V lost 7 bases, J lost 0 bases, and 10 bases lay in between. The CDR3 is 15 amino acids. CDR3 in amino acids: CASKLFSSGANVLTF. The CDR3 bases are TGTGCCAGCAAATTATTCAGCTCTGGGGCCAACGTCCTGACTTTC.

This clonotype came up a few times. The chain is built from TRBV11-2 and TRBJ2-3, with D unresolved. Germline V gene sequence: CDR1 SGHAT, CDR2 FQNNGV. The length of the CDR3 is 15 residues. V shed 0 bases and J shed 8 bases, with 15 bases lying between them. The CDR3 region is CASSLEGLVAGTQYF. CDR3 in DNA: TGTGCCAGCAGCTTAGAAGGCTTGGTAGCCGGTACGCAGTATTTT.

There are a few counts of this clonotype. The V call is TRBV20-1, the J call TRBJ2-5, with TRBD1 matching over 7 bases. J lost 2 bases, V lost 4 bases, and 7 bases had no gene match. Germline lookup yields CDR1 DFQATT and CDR2 SNEGSKA (reference sequence). The CDR3 is made up of 14 amino acids. CDR3 bases: TGCAGTGCTAACCACAGGGGTCATCAAGAGACCCAGTACTTC. Translating it yields CSANHRGHQETQYF.

The genes are TRBV12-3 or TRBV12-4 and TRBJ1-2; 8 positions match TRBD1. Losses at the gene ends were 8 bases for V and 8 bases for J; bases not matched to a gene: 19. The CDR3 contains 16 residues. The CDR3 here is CASRFGNGQGPLGYTF. CDR3 nucleotide sequence: TGTGCCAGCCGATTCGGGAATGGACAGGGCCCCCTCGGCTACACCTTC.

The chain employs TRBV29-1 and TRBJ2-1; 7 bases are a match to TRBD1. Germline V gene data show CDR1 as SQVTM and CDR2 as ANQGSEA. The ends lost 5 bases at V and 9 bases at J; junction bases unmatched: 7. The CDR3 has 12 residues. The CDR3 reads CSVSTGFGEQFF. The CDR3 coding sequence is TGCAGCGTTTCGACAGGGTTCGGTGAGCAGTTCTTC.

This sequence joins TRBV4-3 and TRBJ2-2; 9 nucleotides agree with TRBD2. Germline CDR1 is LGHNA and CDR2 is YSLEER. This CDR3 spans 18 amino acids. The V and J ends lost 0 bases and 4 bases, in that order; junction bases with no gene match: 9. The CDR3 protein is CASSQELLGLASTGELFF. In DNA form, the CDR3 reads TGCGCCAGCAGCCAAGAGCTTCTGGGACTAGCTAGCACCGGGGAGCTGTTTTTT.

The chain couples TRBV7-2 to TRBJ2-3; D could derive from TRBD1 or TRBD2 (5 bases each). The V end was cut by 2 bases, the J end by 6 bases, with 12 bases between. Per the germline V gene, CDR1 is SGHTA and CDR2 is FQGNSA. The CDR3 extends over 14 amino acids. The DNA for the CDR3 is TGTGCCAGCAGCTTAATCGGGGCGGTGGATACGCAGTATTTT. Protein: CASSLIGAVDTQYF.

The chain employs TRBV7-9 and TRBJ1-1; 7 nucleotides align to TRBD1. Germline lookup yields CDR1 SEHNR and CDR2 FQNEAQ (reference sequence). This CDR3 region has 16 residues. With V trimmed by 3 bases and J by 4 bases, 11 bases remained unmatched. CDR3 nucleotide sequence: TGTGCCAGCAGCTTGGGGACAGTGGATCGGGGCACTGAAGCTTTCTTT. Its translation: CASSLGTVDRGTEAFF.

In the case of this clonotype: Its ends do not fully match the called genes, so a read error is possible. This chain uses TRBV12-3 or TRBV12-4 with TRBJ1-5; 7 bases match TRBD1. This CDR3 has 15 residues. CDR3 nucleotides: TGTGCCGGCAGTCCAGAGGGACAGAGTCTCCAGCCCCAGCATTTT. Translation gives CAGSPEGQSLQPQHF.

The chain has TRBV5-1 and TRBJ2-3, with 10 bases aligning to TRBD1. The CDR3 spans 15 residues. The germline CDR1 and CDR2 sequences are SGHRS and YFSETQ. J lost 4 bases, V lost 2 bases, and 4 bases had no gene match. The CDR3: CASSFTGTGADTQYF. The CDR3 nucleotides read TGCGCCAGCAGCTTTACCGGGACAGGGGCAGATACGCAGTATTTT.

This clonotype turned up a few times. The chain combines TRBV3-1 with TRBJ1-2; a weak D match, TRBD1 (6 bases). V was pared by 4 bases and J by 7 bases, with 16 bases between. The CDR3 loop spans 14 amino acids. CDR1 LGHDT and CDR2 YNNKEL come from the germline V gene (reference sequence). The CDR3 here is CASSRAGASGGYTF. CDR3 nucleotides: TGTGCCAGCAGCCGAGCAGGGGCCAGCGGTGGCTACACCTTC.